The 27 T cell receptor beta chains listed next were all sequenced from one sample in a study of shared clonotypes between healthy human individuals. Sequencing used immunoSEQ multiplex PCR; TCRdb keeps in-frame clones, though not all of them. Of about 2.1 million clones in the sample, roughly 91% are singletons; the top ten hold more than 1.5%. CD45RO-negative, CCR7-positively selected cells formed the naive CD8 fraction, excluding terminally differentiated effector memory CD45RA+ cells. Material: naive CD8+ T cells from PBMCs. All receptors come from a man aged 18 to 35 in good health. Some clones in this sample may be carry-over from other donors' samples.

The rearrangement uses TRBV28 and TRBJ2-2, with 8 bases matching TRBD2. The CDR3 spans 15 residues. Trimming at V came to 3 bases and at J to 4 bases, leaving 4 bases not matched to a gene. Germline V lookup: CDR1 MDHEN, CDR2 SYDVKM. CDR3 residues: CASSFGSGGTGELFF. CDR3 coding DNA: TGTGCCAGCAGTTTCGGGAGCGGGGGCACCGGGGAGCTGTTTTTT.

The chain is built from TRBV7-8 and TRBJ1-4; no clear D gene. V lost 2 bases and J lost 8, with 15 bases in between. The CDR3 totals 15 residues. CDR1 and CDR2 (germline): SGHVS, FQNEAQ. The DNA for the CDR3 is TGTGCCAGCAGCTTAAGCGGGGTGCGTAGCGAAAAACTGTTTTTT. Residues: CASSLSGVRSEKLFF.

V usage is TRBV9 and J usage is TRBJ2-3; 10 nucleotides match TRBD2. The CDR3 has 16 amino acids. Trimming took 1 base from V and 4 from J; bases not matched to a gene: 6. Germline loops: CDR1 SGDLS, CDR2 YYNGEE. This CDR3 is CASSVTSGRGSDTQYF. In DNA, the CDR3 is TGTGCCAGCAGCGTAACAAGCGGGAGGGGATCAGATACGCAGTATTTT.

This clone came up once. The genes are TRBV27 and TRBJ1-1; D remains unclear. CDR1 MNHEY and CDR2 SMNVEV come from the germline V gene (reference sequence). Trimming left V 0 bases short and J 5 bases short, with 13 bases between. CDR3 size: 15 residues. DNA for the CDR3: TGTGCCAGCAGTTTATCGAACAGAGGGTCAACTGAAGCTTTCTTT. This sequence encodes CASSLSNRGSTEAFF.

V usage is TRBV9 and J usage is TRBJ2-2; the match to TRBD2 covers 7 bases. V dropped 6 bases and J dropped 4; count of bases not matched to a gene: 6. CDR1 and CDR2 from the germline V gene are SGDLS and YYNGEE. This CDR3 has 14 residues. In DNA form, the CDR3 reads TGTGCCAGCAACGCCGGGGGGATCACCGGGGAGCTGTTTTTT. Translating it yields CASNAGGITGELFF.

This clone has a single count. The chain employs TRBV9 and TRBJ2-1; 10 positions match TRBD2. The germline V gene encodes CDR1 SGDLS and CDR2 YYNGEE. V dropped 3 bases and J dropped 7; count of bases not matched to a gene: 10. The CDR3 sequence is 16 residues long. The CDR3 here is CASSENPGLALNEQFF. As DNA, the CDR3 is TGTGCCAGCAGCGAAAACCCGGGACTAGCGCTGAATGAGCAGTTCTTC.

The V gene is TRBV7-8, the J gene TRBJ2-7; 9 nucleotides match TRBD2. Germline CDR1 is SGHVS and CDR2 is FQNEAQ. The CDR3 extends over 18 amino acids. V shed 2 bases and J 1 base; nucleotides not matched to a gene: 12. CDR3 nucleotides: TGTGCCAGCAGCTTAATCGCTAGCGGGGCAAGAAATTCCTACGAGCAGTACTTC. This gives the protein CASSLIASGARNSYEQYF.

V and J are TRBV4-1 and TRBJ2-7; D might be TRBD1 or TRBD2, each matching 5 bases. This CDR3 is 16 amino acids long. Germline V CDR1 and CDR2: MGHRA, YSYEKL. Trimming left V 3 bases short and J 0 bases short, with 15 bases between. In DNA form, the CDR3 reads TGCGCCAGCAGCCAGGCTTCCGGGACGGCCTCCTACGAGCAGTACTTC. As protein: CASSQASGTASYEQYF.

This chain links TRBV2 with TRBJ1-1; unclear D gene. V was pared by 1 base and J by 6 bases, with 6 bases between. There are 12 residues in the CDR3. Germline CDR1 and CDR2: SNHLY and FYNNEI. The CDR3 DNA is TGTGCCAGCAGTGAAGGGAGGCCTGAAGCTTTCTTT. It is translated as CASSEGRPEAFF.

The chain has TRBV4-2 and TRBJ2-2; 8 bases are a match to TRBD2. V gave up 3 bases and J gave up 0 bases; unmatched junction bases: 12. CDR1 is LGHNA and CDR2 is YNFKEQ in the germline V gene. This CDR3 is built from 19 residues. For the CDR3, the DNA is TGTGCCAGCAGCCACCGCGCCGGGACTAGGATCCCGAACACCGGGGAGCTGTTTTTT. This gives the protein CASSHRAGTRIPNTGELFF.

The CDR3 reads CASWGTGEQYF. The CDR3 DNA is TGTGCCAGCTGGGGTACGGGGGAGCAGTACTTC. The chain couples TRBV7-9 to TRBJ2-7, with a possible D match to TRBD2 (5 bases). V lost 8 bases and J lost 7, with 12 bases in between. Germline CDR1 SEHNR, CDR2 FQNEAQ (reference sequence). This CDR3 comprises 11 residues.

The chain has TRBV7-9 and TRBJ2-7, with 10 bases lining up with TRBD2. J lost 2 bases, V lost 4 bases, and 14 bases had no gene match. This CDR3 has 18 residues. Germline V gene lookup returns CDR1 SEHNR and CDR2 FQNEAQ (reference sequence). CDR3 bases: TGTGCCAGCAGCTCTCCCAATCTCCTAGCGGGAGCGACCTACGAGCAGTACTTC. Translation: CASSSPNLLAGATYEQYF.

The chain combines TRBV11-3 with TRBJ2-7, with D maybe TRBD1 (6 bases). Germline CDR1 and CDR2: SGHNT and YENEEA. CDR3 length: 15 amino acids. V lost 4 bases and J 3 bases, leaving 16 bases between the germline ends. The CDR3 sequence is CASSSGHVGIYEQYF. CDR3 in DNA: TGTGCCAGCAGCTCGGGACACGTCGGAATCTACGAGCAGTACTTC.

The V and J genes are TRBV5-4 and TRBJ1-2; the D gene is possibly TRBD1 (6 bases). Germline V gene lookup returns CDR1 SGHNT and CDR2 YYREEE (reference sequence). The CDR3 spans 14 residues. Trimming shortened V by 3 bases and J by 2 bases, and 11 bases separated the two germline ends. This CDR3 is CASSSGTNNYGYTF. In nucleotides, the CDR3 is TGTGCCAGCAGCTCCGGGACAAACAACTATGGCTACACCTTC.

This clone was recorded only once. The rearrangement joins TRBV27 to TRBJ2-1; TRBD1 matches 9 bases. Losses at the gene ends were 4 bases for V and 6 bases for J; bases not matched to a gene: 16. Germline CDR1 is MNHEY and CDR2 is SMNVEV (reference sequence). The CDR3 is 18 residues long. The CDR3 DNA reads TGTGCCAGCAGTTCTCGATACTCACCGGGACAGGGCTCCAATGAGCAGTTCTTC. Its protein product is CASSSRYSPGQGSNEQFF.

The V call is TRBV14, the J call TRBJ1-5; no clear D gene. The CDR3 loop spans 13 amino acids. Germline CDR1 is SGHDN and CDR2 is FVKESK. V was pared by 1 base and J by 6 bases, with 7 bases between. CDR3 coding DNA: TGTGCCAGCAGCCAAGGCGGGCGTCAGCCCCAGCATTTT. Its translation is CASSQGGRQPQHF. Full variable domain (rest looked up from reference TRBV14 and TRBJ1-5): EAGVTQFPSHSVIEKGQTVTLRCDPISGHDNLYWYRRVMGKEIKFLLHFVKESKQDESGMPNNRFLAERTGGTYSTLKVQPAELEDSGVYFCASSQGGRQPQHFGDGTRLSIL.

This sequence joins TRBV2 and TRBJ2-3, with 15 bases identical to TRBD2. This CDR3 comprises 19 residues. The J segment lost 4 bases and the V segment lost 1 base, leaving 9 bases of the junction unmatched. CDR1 SNHLY and CDR2 FYNNEI come from the germline V gene. The CDR3 region has the DNA TGTGCCAGCAGTGAAGTCCCCTGGACTAGCGGGAGGGCCGCAGATACGCAGTATTTT. This codes for CASSEVPWTSGRAADTQYF.

The CDR3 sequence is CASSRDREGYTF. The CDR3 DNA sequence: TGTGCCAGCAGCCGGGACAGGGAGGGCTACACCTTC. This chain connects TRBV7-9 to TRBJ1-2; the match to TRBD1 covers 9 bases. The CDR3 has 12 amino acids. The germline V gene encodes CDR1 SEHNR and CDR2 FQNEAQ (reference sequence). The junction had 3 bases not matched to a gene; V was cut back by 5 bases and J by 8 bases.

Details on this clone: This CDR3 is also generated by other DNA sequences in the sample. The V and J genes are TRBV7-9 and TRBJ2-3; no reliable D call. Trimming stripped 5 bases from V and 2 bases from J, with 14 bases between. Germline V gives CDR1 SEHNR, CDR2 FQNEAQ (reference sequence). This CDR3 has 15 amino acids. The CDR3: CASSPQTRPTDTQYF. CDR3 sequence (DNA): TGTGCCAGCAGCCCTCAGACCCGACCCACAGATACGCAGTATTTT.

The chain links TRBV28 to TRBJ2-3, with 7 bases that match TRBD1. V dropped 3 bases and J dropped 5; count of bases not matched to a gene: 5. The CDR3 spans 14 residues. From germline, CDR1 is MDHEN and CDR2 SYDVKM. CDR3 residues: CASSFGTVRDTQYF. The CDR3, as DNA: TGTGCCAGCAGTTTTGGGACAGTCAGAGATACGCAGTATTTT.

The chain carries TRBV7-8 and TRBJ2-3; D remains ambiguous. V dropped 1 base and J dropped 0 bases, with 11 bases sitting between them. The germline V gene encodes CDR1 SGHVS and CDR2 FQNEAQ. The CDR3 totals 16 residues. CDR3 in DNA: TGTGCCAGCAGCTTAGGGACCCGTACTAGCACAGATACGCAGTATTTT. It yields the protein CASSLGTRTSTDTQYF. The full variable domain, in which reference TRBV7-8 and TRBJ2-3 provide the parts outside the CDR3, is GAGVSQSPRYKVAKRGQDVALRCDPISGHVSLFWYQQALGQGPEFLTYFQNEAQLDKSGLPSDRFFAERPEGSVSTLKIQRTQQEDSAVYLCASSLGTRTSTDTQYFGPGTRLTVL.

The J gene is TRBJ1-1, the V gene TRBV5-1, with D tentatively TRBD1 (5 bases). This CDR3 spans 14 amino acids. The germline V gene has CDR1 SGHRS and CDR2 YFSETQ. V lost 0 bases and J lost 3, with 9 bases in between. The DNA for the CDR3 is TGCGCCAGCAGCTTGGCGGCAGGGCACACTGAAGCTTTCTTT. It specifies CASSLAAGHTEAFF.

V gene TRBV11-1 combines with J gene TRBJ2-7; D gene unclear. The CDR3 has 12 residues. Germline assignment: CDR1 SGHAT and CDR2 FQDESV (reference sequence). V shed 5 bases and J shed 5 bases, with 10 bases lying between them. CDR3 loop: CASSPRADEQYF. The CDR3 region has the DNA TGTGCCAGCAGCCCTAGGGCTGACGAGCAGTACTTC.

The gene calls are TRBV7-6 and TRBJ1-5, with D possibly matching TRBD1 (5 bases). Germline V gene data show CDR1 as SGHVS and CDR2 as FNYEAQ. V was clipped by 3 bases and J by 2 bases, with 11 bases between them. This CDR3 region has 15 residues. DNA of the CDR3: TGTGCCAGCAGCTTTGGTCCGGGGGGCAATCAGCCCCAGCATTTT. As protein: CASSFGPGGNQPQHF. Filled out from reference TRBV7-6 and TRBJ1-5, the complete variable domain reads GAGVSQSPRYKVTKRGQDVALRCDPISGHVSLYWYRQALGQGPEFLTYFNYEAQQDKSGLPNDRFSAERPEGSISTLTIQRTEQRDSAMYRCASSFGPGGNQPQHFGDGTRLSIL.

This clone was detected only once. The chain uses TRBV28 and TRBJ2-7; maybe TRBD1 (5 bases). Germline lookup yields CDR1 MDHEN and CDR2 SYDVKM. The CDR3 is 14 amino acids. With 7 bases removed from V and 0 bases from J, the gap between germline ends came to 13 bases. CDR3 amino acids: CASNPLQASYEQYF. In DNA form, the CDR3 reads TGTGCCAGCAACCCTTTACAGGCCTCCTACGAGCAGTACTTC. The complete variable domain, with remaining parts taken from reference TRBV28 and TRBJ2-7, reads DVKVTQSSRYLVKRTGEKVFLECVQDMDHENMFWYRQDPGLGLRLIYFSYDVKMKEKGDIPEGYSVSREKKERFSLILESASTNQTSMYLCASNPLQASYEQYFGPGTRLTVT.

V gene TRBV7-9 combines with J gene TRBJ2-7; a possible D gene is TRBD1 (6 bases). The V gene's germline CDR1 is SEHNR and CDR2 FQNEAQ (reference sequence). V lost 4 bases, J lost 2 bases, and 12 bases lay in between. The CDR3 spans 14 residues. For the CDR3, the DNA is TGTGCCAGCAGCTACCGGGACACCCCCTACGAGCAGTACTTC. It codes for CASSYRDTPYEQYF.

V gene TRBV2 combines with J gene TRBJ1-3; D uncertain. This CDR3 region has 13 residues. The germline gives CDR1 SNHLY, CDR2 FYNNEI. V lost 3 bases and J lost 2, with 5 bases in between. The CDR3 nucleotides are TGTGCCAGCAGTGATAGGGCTGGAAACACCATATATTTT. It encodes CASSDRAGNTIYF.